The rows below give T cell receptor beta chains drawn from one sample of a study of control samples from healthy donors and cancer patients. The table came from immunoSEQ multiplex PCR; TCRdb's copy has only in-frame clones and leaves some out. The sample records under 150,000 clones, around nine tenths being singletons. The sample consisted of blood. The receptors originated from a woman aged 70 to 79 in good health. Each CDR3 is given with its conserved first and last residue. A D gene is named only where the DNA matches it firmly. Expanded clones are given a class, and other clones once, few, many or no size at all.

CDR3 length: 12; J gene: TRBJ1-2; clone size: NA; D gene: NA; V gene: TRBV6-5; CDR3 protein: CASSPDSHGYTF; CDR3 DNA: TGTGCCAGCAGTCCCGACAGTCATGGCTACACCTTC
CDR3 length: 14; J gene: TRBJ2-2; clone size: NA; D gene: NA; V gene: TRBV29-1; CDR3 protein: CSVDTGTNTGELFF; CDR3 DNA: TGCAGCGTTGACACGGGGACGAACACCGGGGAGCTGTTTTTT
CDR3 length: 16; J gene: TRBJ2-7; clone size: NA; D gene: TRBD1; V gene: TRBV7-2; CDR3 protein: CASSPGGGQGAYEQYF; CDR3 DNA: TGTGCCAGCAGCCCCGGAGGGGGACAGGGGGCTTACGAGCAGTACTTC
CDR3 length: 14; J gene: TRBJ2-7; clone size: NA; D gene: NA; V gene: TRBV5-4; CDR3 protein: CASSDSGQTNEQYF; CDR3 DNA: TGTGCCAGCAGCGACTCGGGACAAACGAACGAGCAGTACTTC
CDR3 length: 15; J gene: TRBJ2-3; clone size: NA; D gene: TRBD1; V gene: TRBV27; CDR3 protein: CASSFLGQGVDTQYF; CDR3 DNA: TGTGCCAGCAGTTTTTTGGGACAGGGGGTAGATACGCAGTATTTT
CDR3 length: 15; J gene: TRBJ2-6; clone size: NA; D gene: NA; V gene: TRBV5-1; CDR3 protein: CASSLLNSGANVLTF; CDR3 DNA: TGCGCCAGCAGCTTGTTGAATTCTGGGGCCAACGTCCTGACTTTC
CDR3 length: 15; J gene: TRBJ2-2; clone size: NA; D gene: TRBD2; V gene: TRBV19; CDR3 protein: CASSRLAGGAGELFF; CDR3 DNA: TGTGCCAGTAGTAGACTAGCGGGGGGCGCCGGGGAGCTGTTTTTT
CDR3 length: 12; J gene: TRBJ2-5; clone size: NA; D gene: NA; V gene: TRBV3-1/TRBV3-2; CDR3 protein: CASSQVGETQYF; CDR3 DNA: TGTGCCAGCAGCCAAGTTGGCGAGACCCAGTACTTC
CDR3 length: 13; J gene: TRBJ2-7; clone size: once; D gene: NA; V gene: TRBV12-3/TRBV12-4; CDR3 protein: CASSGVGVYEQYF; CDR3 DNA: TGTGCCAGCAGTGGCGTAGGGGTCTACGAGCAGTACTTC
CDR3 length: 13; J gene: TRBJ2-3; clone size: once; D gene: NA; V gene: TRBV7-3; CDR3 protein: CASSFGASDTQYF; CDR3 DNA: TGTGCCAGCAGCTTCGGGGCTTCAGATACGCAGTATTTT
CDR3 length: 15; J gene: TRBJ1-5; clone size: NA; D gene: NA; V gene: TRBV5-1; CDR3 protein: CASSWGQGPNQPQHF; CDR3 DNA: TGCGCCAGCAGCTGGGGGCAGGGGCCTAATCAGCCCCAGCATTTT
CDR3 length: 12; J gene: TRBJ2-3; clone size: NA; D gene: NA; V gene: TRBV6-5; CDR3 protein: CASWGSKDTQYF; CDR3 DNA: TGTGCCAGCTGGGGGTCGAAAGATACGCAGTATTTT
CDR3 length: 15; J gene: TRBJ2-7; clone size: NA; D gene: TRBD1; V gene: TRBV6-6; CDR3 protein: CASTPGGTGYYEQYF; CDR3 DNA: TGTGCCAGCACTCCCGGGGGGACAGGGTACTACGAGCAGTACTTC
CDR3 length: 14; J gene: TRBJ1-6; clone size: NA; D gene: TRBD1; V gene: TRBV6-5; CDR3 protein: CASSPRTGHSPLHF; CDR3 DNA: TGTGCCAGCAGTCCTCGGACAGGGCATTCACCCCTCCACTTT
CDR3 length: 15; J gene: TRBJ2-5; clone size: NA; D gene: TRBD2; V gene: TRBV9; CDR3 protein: CASSAGLAGEETQYF; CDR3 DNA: TGTGCCAGCAGCGCAGGACTAGCGGGGGAAGAGACCCAGTACTTC
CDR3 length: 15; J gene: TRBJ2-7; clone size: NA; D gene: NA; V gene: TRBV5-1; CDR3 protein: CASSPLSGRTYEQYF; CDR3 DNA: TGCGCCAGCAGCCCTCTTAGCGGCCGAACCTACGAGCAGTACTTC
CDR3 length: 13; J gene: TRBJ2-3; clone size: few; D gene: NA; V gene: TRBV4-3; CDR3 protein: CASSQDPADTQYF; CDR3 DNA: TGCGCCAGCAGCCAAGATCCGGCAGATACGCAGTATTTT
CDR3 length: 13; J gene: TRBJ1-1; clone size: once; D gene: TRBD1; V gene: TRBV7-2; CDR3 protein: CASSLQGGTEAFF; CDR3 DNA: TGTGCCAGCAGCTTACAGGGGGGGACTGAAGCTTTCTTT
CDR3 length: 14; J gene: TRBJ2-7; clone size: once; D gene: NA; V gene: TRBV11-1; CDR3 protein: CASSPVGRGDEQYF; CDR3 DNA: TGTGCCAGCAGCCCGGTAGGCAGGGGGGACGAGCAGTACTTC
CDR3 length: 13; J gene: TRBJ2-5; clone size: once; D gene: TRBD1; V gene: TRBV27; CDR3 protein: CASGQGVQETQYF; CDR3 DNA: TGCGCCTCTGGACAGGGGGTTCAAGAGACCCAGTACTTC
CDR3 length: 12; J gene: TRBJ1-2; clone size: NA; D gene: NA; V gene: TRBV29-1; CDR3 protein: CSVSTANYGYTF; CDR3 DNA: TGCAGCGTTTCCACAGCTAACTATGGCTACACCTTC
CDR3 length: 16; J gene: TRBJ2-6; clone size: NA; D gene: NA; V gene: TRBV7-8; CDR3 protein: CASSPPPPPGANVLTF; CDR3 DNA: TGTGCCAGCAGCCCCCCTCCGCCGCCTGGGGCCAACGTCCTGACTTTC
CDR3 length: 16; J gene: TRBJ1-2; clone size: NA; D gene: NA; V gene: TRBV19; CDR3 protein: CASTQRVGRIDYGYTF; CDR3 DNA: TGTGCCAGTACCCAGAGGGTCGGACGGATTGACTATGGCTACACCTTC
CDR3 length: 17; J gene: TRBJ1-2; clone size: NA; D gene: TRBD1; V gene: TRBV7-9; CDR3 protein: CASSSIDRGQEGYGYTF; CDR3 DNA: TGTGCCAGCAGCTCGATCGACAGGGGGCAAGAGGGCTATGGCTACACCTTC